This note documents a single T cell receptor beta chain sequence. Its cognate antigen is unknown. This sample stems from a study of beta chain features in type 1 diabetes. Study-level results: Moderately but significantly shorter TCRB CDR3s were found in Type 1 diabetes patients in all four CD4+ subsets. Comparison showed that naive, central memory and Treg TCRB repertoires appeared more similar among patients than among healthy donors.

Losses at the gene ends were 4 bases for V and 3 bases for J; bases not matched to a gene: 17. CDR1 SGHRS and CDR2 YFSETQ come from the germline V gene. The CDR3 is 18 residues long. One heparinised draw of blood, averaging roughly 0.12 L, came from each donor. Since all of the isolated RNA was reverse transcribed, expressed TCRB transcripts were what got sequenced. Sequenced by immunoSEQ multiplex PCR; TCRdb stores in-frame clones only, minus some. The sample holds over 650,000 clones, about 14% seen once. The receptor's source is a man younger than 35 with type 1 diabetes. The chain recombines TRBV5-1 with TRBJ2-5, with 8 bases matching TRBD2. Sample: naive CD4+ T cells from blood. The CDR3 sequence: CASSPLPRGAGVKETQYF. CDR3 coding DNA: TGCGCCAGCAGCCCGTTGCCAAGGGGAGCGGGAGTGAAAGAGACCCAGTACTTC.